Presented here are 5 T cell receptor beta chains from one specimen sequenced in a study of shared clonotypes between healthy human individuals. Only in-frame clones appear in the TCRdb table, and some are missing; sequencing was by immunoSEQ multiplex PCR. This sample has around 2.5 million clones, with 90% to 95% found just once. The sequenced sample was naive CD4+ T cells from PBMCs. Noted subset: CD45RA+ positively selected. These receptors were collected from a man aged 18 to 29 in good health. Some clones in this sample may be carry-over from other donors' samples.

Remarks on this clone: At one boundary the junction diverges from the germline segment, which might be a read error. The gene calls are TRBV20-1 and TRBJ1-2, with TRBD1 matching over 7 bases. Looked up from germline, CDR1 is DFQATT and CDR2 is SNEGSKA (reference sequence). The CDR3 loop spans 11 amino acids. The CDR3 here is CSASSPDRHHF. CDR3 sequence (DNA): TGCAGTGCGAGTAGTCCGGACAGGCACCACTTC.

Note on this clone: Other DNA sequences of this sample code for an identical CDR3. J is TRBJ2-1 and V is TRBV9; 7 bases match TRBD2. The CDR3 runs to 15 residues. V lost 0 bases to trimming and J lost 2 bases; unmatched junction nucleotides: 2. CDR1 SGDLS and CDR2 YYNGEE come from the germline V gene. This CDR3 is CASSVDRGAYNEQFF. The CDR3, as DNA: TGTGCCAGCAGCGTAGATCGGGGGGCCTACAATGAGCAGTTCTTC.

The V and J genes are TRBV6-5 and TRBJ2-5, with D possibly matching TRBD1 (6 bases). CDR1 is MNHEY, CDR2 SVGAGI, per germline. The V gene lost 0 bases and the J gene lost 6 bases, with 14 bases spanning the gap. CDR3 length: 15 residues. CDR3 sequence (DNA): TGTGCCAGCAGTTACTCGGGGCAGGGGTTGCAGACCCAGTACTTC. Amino acids: CASSYSGQGLQTQYF.

The chain employs TRBV5-1 and TRBJ2-7, with D possibly matching TRBD1 (5 bases). Germline V lookup: CDR1 SGHRS, CDR2 YFSETQ. The CDR3 sequence is 15 residues long. Trimming cost V 4 bases and J 5 bases, with 19 bases left between them. The CDR3 DNA reads TGCGCCAGCAGCCCAGCGAACCCAGGGTCCCACGAGCAGTACTTC. Translated, it gives CASSPANPGSHEQYF.

The chain combines TRBV2 with TRBJ2-7, with TRBD2 matching over 10 bases. The germline gives CDR1 SNHLY, CDR2 FYNNEI. Trimming removed 7 bases from V and 7 bases from J; junction bases left unmatched: 10. The CDR3 is 14 amino acids. CDR3 bases: TGTGCCAGCAAAGGTCCAGCGGGAGGGGGAGAGCAGTACTTC. It encodes CASKGPAGGGEQYF.